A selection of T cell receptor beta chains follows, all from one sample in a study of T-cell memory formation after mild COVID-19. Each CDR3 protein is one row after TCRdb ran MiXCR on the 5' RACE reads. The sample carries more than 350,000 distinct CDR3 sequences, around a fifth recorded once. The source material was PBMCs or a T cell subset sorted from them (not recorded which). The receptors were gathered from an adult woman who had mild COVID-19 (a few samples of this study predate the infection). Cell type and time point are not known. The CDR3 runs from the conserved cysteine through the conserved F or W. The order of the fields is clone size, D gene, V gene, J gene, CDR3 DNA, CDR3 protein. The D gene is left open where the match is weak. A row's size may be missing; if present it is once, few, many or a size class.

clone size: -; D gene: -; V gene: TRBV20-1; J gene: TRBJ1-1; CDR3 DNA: TGCAGTGCTAGACCCGGGACAACGAACACTGAAGCTTTCTTT; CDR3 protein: CSARPGTTNTEAFF
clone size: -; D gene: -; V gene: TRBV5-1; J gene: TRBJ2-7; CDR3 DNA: TGCGCCAGCAGCTTGGAAGGAAGCGAGCAGTACTTC; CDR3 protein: CASSLEGSEQYF
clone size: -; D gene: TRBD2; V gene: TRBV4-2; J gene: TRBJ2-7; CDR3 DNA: TGTGCCAGCAGCCAACGGAGCGGGGGGGTGGGCGAGCAGTACTTC; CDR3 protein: CASSQRSGGVGEQYF
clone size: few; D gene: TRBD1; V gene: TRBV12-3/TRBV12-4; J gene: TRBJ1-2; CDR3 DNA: TGTGCCAGCCTCGGGACAGGCTATGGCTACACCTTC; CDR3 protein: CASLGTGYGYTF
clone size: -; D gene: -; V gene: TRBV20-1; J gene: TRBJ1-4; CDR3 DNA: TGCAGTGCTAGAGCTCTCGAGCTTCGGCACGTGTTGTTTTTT; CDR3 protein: CSARALELRHVLFF
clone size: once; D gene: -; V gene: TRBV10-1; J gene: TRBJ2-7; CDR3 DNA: TGCGCCAGCGGACAGGTGCTAGCGGAACGAGGCGAGCAGTACTTC; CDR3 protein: CASGQVLAERGEQYF
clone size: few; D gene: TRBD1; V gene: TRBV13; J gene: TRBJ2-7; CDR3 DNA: TGTGCCAGCAGCGGCTCTTATCGGACAGGGAGGAACGAGCAGTACTTC; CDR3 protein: CASSGSYRTGRNEQYF
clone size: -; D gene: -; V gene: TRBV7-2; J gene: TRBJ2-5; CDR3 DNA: TGTGCCAGCAGCGCCGCGGGGGCCCAAGAGACCCAGTACTTC; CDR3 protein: CASSAAGAQETQYF
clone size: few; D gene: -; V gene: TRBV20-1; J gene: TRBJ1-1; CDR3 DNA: TGCAGTGCTAGAGGCCCCCAAGGGGCGACTGCTTTCTTT; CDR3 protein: CSARGPQGATAFF
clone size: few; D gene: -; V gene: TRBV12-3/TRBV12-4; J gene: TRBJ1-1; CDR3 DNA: TGTGCCAGCAGTTTCACAATTGCTGAAGCTTTCTTT; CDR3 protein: CASSFTIAEAFF
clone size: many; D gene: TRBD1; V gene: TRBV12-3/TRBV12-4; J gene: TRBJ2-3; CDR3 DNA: TGTGCCAGCAGTCCGTGGACAGGGGGCATAGATACGCAGTATTTT; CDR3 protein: CASSPWTGGIDTQYF
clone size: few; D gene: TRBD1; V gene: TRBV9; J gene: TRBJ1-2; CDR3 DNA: TGTGCCAGCAGCCCCCGGGGGACAGGGGGGTACTATGGCTACACCTTC; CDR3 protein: CASSPRGTGGYYGYTF
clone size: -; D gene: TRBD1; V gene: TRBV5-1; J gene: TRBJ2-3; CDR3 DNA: TGCGCCAGCAGCTCCCGGGACAGGCGTCAGGGCCAGGATTCGGATACGCAGTATTTT; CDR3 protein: CASSSRDRRQGQDSDTQYF
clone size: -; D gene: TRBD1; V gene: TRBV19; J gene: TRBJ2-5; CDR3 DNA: TGTGCCAGTAGTGCGGACAGGGGGGAGACCCAGTACTTC; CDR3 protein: CASSADRGETQYF
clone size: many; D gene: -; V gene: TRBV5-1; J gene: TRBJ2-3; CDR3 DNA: TGCGCCAGCAGCAAGTCGGTAGCGGCCCGCACAGATACGCAGTATTTT; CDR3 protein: CASSKSVAARTDTQYF
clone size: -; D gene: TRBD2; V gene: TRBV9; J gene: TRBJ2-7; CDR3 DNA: TGTGCCAGCAGCGTAGTAGCGGGGGGGCGTGAGCAGTACTTC; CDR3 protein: CASSVVAGGREQYF
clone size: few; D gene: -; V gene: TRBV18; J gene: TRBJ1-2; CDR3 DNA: TGTGCCAGCTCACCCTCTGGGGGGGCGAAGAACAATGGCTACACCTTC; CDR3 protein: CASSPSGGAKNNGYTF
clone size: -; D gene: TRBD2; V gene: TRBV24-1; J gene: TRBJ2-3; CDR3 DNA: TGTGCCACCGGCGGACTAGCGGGGGGTACAACCGTAGATACGCAGTATTTT; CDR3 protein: CATGGLAGGTTVDTQYF
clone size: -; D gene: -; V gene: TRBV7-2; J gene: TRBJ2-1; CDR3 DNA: TGTGCCAGCAGCTTAGACCCCCCCAATGAGCAGTTCTTC; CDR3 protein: CASSLDPPNEQFF
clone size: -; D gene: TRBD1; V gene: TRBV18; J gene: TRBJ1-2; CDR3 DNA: TGTGCCAGCTCACCCGCCGGGACAGGGGACGCCTTGGGCTATGGCTACACCTTC; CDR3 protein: CASSPAGTGDALGYGYTF
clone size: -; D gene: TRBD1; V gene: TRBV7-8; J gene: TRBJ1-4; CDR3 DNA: TGTGCCAGCAGCGAATTACAGGGGGCAGCTAATGAAAAACTGTTTTTT; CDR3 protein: CASSELQGAANEKLFF
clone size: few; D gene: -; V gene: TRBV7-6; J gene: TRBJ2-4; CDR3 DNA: TGTGCCAGCAGCTTAAGGTTGGGGTCGAACATTCAGTACTTC; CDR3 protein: CASSLRLGSNIQYF
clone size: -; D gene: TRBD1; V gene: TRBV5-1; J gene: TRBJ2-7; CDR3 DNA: TGCGCCAGCAGCCCTGGCCGAGCGGACAGGGACTACGAGCAGTACTTC; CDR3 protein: CASSPGRADRDYEQYF
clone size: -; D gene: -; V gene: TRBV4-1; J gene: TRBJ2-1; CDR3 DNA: TGCGCCAGCAGCCAAGATATTTTAGTAGTTCGGAATGAGCAGTTCTTC; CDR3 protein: CASSQDILVVRNEQFF
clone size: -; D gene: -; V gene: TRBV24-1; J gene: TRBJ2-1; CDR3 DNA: TGTGCCACCAGTGGGTACCTAGGTGGCAATGAGCAGTTCTTC; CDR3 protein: CATSGYLGGNEQFF
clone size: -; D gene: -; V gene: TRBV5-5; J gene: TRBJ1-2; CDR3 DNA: TGTGCCAGCAGTCTTGGTTGGGCTGGCTACACCTTC; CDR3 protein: CASSLGWAGYTF
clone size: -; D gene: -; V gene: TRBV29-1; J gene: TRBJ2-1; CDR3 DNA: TGCAGCGTTGAAGACCCGGGAGTGAGGAATGAGCAGTTCTTC; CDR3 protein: CSVEDPGVRNEQFF
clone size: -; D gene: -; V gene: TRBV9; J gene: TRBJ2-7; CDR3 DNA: TGTGCCAGCAGCGATGGTTACGAGAAGTACTTC; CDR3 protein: CASSDGYEKYF
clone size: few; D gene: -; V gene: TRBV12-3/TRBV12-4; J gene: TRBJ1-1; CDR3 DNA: TGTGCCAGCAGTTATTTAGGCGCAGGGACTGCGGTCTTT; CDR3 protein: CASSYLGAGTAVF
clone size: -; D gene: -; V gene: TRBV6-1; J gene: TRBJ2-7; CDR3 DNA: TGTGCCAGCGTATATCGTCCTAGCCTAGCCCCTCTTCGGTACGAGCAGTACTTC; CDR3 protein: CASVYRPSLAPLRYEQYF
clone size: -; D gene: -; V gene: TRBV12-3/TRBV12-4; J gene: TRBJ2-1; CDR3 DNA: TGTGCCAGCAGTTTTGGGGCCCAAGGAGGAAATGAGCAGTTCTTC; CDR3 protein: CASSFGAQGGNEQFF
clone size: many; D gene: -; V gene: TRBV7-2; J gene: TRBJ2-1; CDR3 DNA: TGTGCCAGCAGCTTAGATCAGCTGAATGAGCAGTTCTTC; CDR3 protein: CASSLDQLNEQFF
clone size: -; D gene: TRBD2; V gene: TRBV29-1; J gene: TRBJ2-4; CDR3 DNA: TGCAGCGTTGGGCTGGTTCTAGCGGGAGGGAGGACCATTCAGTACTTC; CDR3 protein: CSVGLVLAGGRTIQYF
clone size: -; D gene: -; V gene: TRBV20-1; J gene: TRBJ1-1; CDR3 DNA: TGCAGTGGGTCGGTACGGGGTATGAACACTGAAGCTTTCTTT; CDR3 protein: CSGSVRGMNTEAFF
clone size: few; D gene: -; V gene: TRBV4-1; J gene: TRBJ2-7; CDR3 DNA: TGCGCCAGCAGCCAAGACCCGGTTTCCTACGAGCAGTACTTC; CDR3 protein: CASSQDPVSYEQYF
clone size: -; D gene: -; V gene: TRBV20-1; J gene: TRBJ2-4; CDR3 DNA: TGCAGTGCTAACTATATAGCCAAAAACATTCAGTACTTC; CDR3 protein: CSANYIAKNIQYF
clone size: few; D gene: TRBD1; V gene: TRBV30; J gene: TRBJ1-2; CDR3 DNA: TGTGCCTGGATCCCTACCCCGAGACAGGGGCTTGGCTACACCTTC; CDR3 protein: CAWIPTPRQGLGYTF
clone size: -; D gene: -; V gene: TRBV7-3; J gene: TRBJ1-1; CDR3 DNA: TGTGCCAGCAGCTTAGGGATGAGGGAAAGAGCTTTCTTT; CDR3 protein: CASSLGMRERAFF
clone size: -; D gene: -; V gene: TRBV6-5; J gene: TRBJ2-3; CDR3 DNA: TGTGCCAGCAGCTCCGTGTTAATAGGAGTGGCAGATACGCAGTATTTT; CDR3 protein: CASSSVLIGVADTQYF
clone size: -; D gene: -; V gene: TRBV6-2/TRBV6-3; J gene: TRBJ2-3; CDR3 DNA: TGTGCCAGCAGCTTAATCGGCGGGTTCACAGATACGCAGTATTTT; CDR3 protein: CASSLIGGFTDTQYF
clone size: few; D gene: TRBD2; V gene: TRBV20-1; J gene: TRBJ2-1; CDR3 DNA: TGCAGTGCTAGTTTGGGACTAGCGGGATTGAATGAGCAGTTCTTC; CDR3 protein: CSASLGLAGLNEQFF
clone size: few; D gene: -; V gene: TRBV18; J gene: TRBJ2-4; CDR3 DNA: TGTGCCAGCTCACCACTGGGACCTCAAGCAGCCAAAAACATTCAGTACTTC; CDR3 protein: CASSPLGPQAAKNIQYF
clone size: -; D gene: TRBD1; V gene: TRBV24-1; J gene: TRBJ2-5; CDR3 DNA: TGTGCCACCAGTGAAGACAGGGGGCCCCAACAGGAGACCCAGTACTTC; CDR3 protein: CATSEDRGPQQETQYF
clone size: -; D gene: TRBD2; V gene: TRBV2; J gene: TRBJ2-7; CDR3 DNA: TGTGCCAGCACCCCCGGGACTAGCTTCTCCGAGCAGTACTTC; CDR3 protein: CASTPGTSFSEQYF
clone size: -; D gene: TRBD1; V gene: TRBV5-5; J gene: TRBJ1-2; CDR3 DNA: TGTGCCAGCAGCCCGTTCCGGGACAGCTTCTATGGCTACACCTTC; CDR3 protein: CASSPFRDSFYGYTF
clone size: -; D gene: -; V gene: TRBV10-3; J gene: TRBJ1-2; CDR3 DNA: TGTGCCATATCCCCAGGTCGGGGGCGGGTATATGGCTACACCTTC; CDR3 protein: CAISPGRGRVYGYTF
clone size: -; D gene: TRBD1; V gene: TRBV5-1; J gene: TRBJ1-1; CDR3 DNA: TGCGCCAGCAGCTACGGACAGGGGATGGGTACTGAAGCTTTCTTT; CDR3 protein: CASSYGQGMGTEAFF
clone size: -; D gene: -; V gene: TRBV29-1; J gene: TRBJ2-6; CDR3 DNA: TGCAGCGTTGAATTGGGCAGGGGCTTGCCTGGGGCCAACGTCCTGACTTTC; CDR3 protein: CSVELGRGLPGANVLTF
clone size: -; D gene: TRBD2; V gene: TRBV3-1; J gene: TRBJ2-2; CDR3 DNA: TGTGCCAGCAGCCCTATACTAGCGCCCGAGAGTACCGGGGAGCTGTTTTTT; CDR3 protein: CASSPILAPESTGELFF
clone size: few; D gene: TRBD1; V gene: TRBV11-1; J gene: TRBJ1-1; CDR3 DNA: TGTGCCAGCAGCTCGCGGGACAGGGTATTAACTGAAGCTTTCTTT; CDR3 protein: CASSSRDRVLTEAFF
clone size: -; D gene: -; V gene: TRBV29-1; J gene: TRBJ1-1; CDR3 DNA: TGCAGCGTTGAGCAGAACACTGAAGCTTTCTTT; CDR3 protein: CSVEQNTEAFF
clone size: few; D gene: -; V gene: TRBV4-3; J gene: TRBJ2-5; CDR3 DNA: TGCGCCAGCAGCCAAGAAGGGGTAGGGAGAGAGACCCAGTACTTC; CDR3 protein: CASSQEGVGRETQYF
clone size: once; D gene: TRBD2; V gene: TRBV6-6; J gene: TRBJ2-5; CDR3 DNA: TGTGCCAGCAGTTCCCTCCGGGGGGGGAAAGAGACCCAGTACTTC; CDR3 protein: CASSSLRGGKETQYF
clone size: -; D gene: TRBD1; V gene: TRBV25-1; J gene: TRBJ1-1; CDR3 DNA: TGTGCCAGCAGTTATCCAGGACAGGGAAATACTGAAGCTTTCTTT; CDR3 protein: CASSYPGQGNTEAFF
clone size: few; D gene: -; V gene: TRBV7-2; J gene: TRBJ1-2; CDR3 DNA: TGTGCCAGCAGCCCCGAAAGGGACAACTATGGCTACACCTTC; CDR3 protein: CASSPERDNYGYTF
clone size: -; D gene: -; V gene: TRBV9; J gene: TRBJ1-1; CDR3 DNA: TGTGCCAGCAGCGTAGGTAGGTCTTGGAACACTGAAGCTTTCTTT; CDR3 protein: CASSVGRSWNTEAFF
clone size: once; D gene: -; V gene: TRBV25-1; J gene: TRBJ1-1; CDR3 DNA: TGTGCCAGCAGTGAATGGGGGGGACCCGACTCTGAAGCTTTCTTT; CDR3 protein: CASSEWGGPDSEAFF